The next 27 T cell receptor beta chains were all read from a single sample in a study of CXCR3-negative and CXCR3-positive naive CD8 T cells. Libraries of TRB cDNA were made by 5' RACE and carried UMIs. Reprocessing the 5' RACE reads, TCRdb reports a single entry for every CDR3 protein and omits DNA. Across 80,000 to 95,000 distinct CDR3 sequences, the top ten clones capture about 1.6% of the sample. Sequenced sample: naive CXCR3- CD8+ T cells from blood. Indicated subset: CD45RO-CCR7+CD27+CD95- naive CD8+ T cells lacking CXCR3 (TNR3-). These receptors all come from a human donor in good health. Some clones in this sample may be carry-over from other donors' samples.

The V gene is TRBV15, the J gene TRBJ1-2; TCRdb outputs TRBD1, but without DNA this stays unchecked. The CDR3 is 16 amino acids. Germline CDR1 is LNHNV and CDR2 is YYDKDF (reference sequence). CDR3 loop: CATRRGPQGGDYGYTF.

The chain uses TRBV29-1 and TRBJ2-7; TCRdb selects TRBD1, and the lack of DNA leaves this call unchecked. The CDR3 runs to 13 residues. Germline-derived CDR1 and CDR2 are SQVTM and ANQGSEA. The CDR3 loop reads CSVVTGGIYEQYF.

The CDR3: CASSFRRGLLEAFF. The V and J genes are TRBV12-3 or TRBV12-4 and TRBJ1-1. The CDR3 contains 14 residues.

The chain employs TRBV7-9 and TRBJ1-3; TCRdb gives TRBD1 as the D gene, but with no DNA this cannot be confirmed. This CDR3 has 16 residues. Per germline, CDR1 SEHNR and CDR2 FQNEAQ (reference sequence). CDR3 sequence: CASSWDRASSGNTIYF.

V and J are TRBV12-3 or TRBV12-4 and TRBJ1-6. CDR3 size: 15 residues. CDR3: CASTWDGPSNSPLHF.

The chain has TRBV7-9 and TRBJ2-5. The CDR3 is 13 amino acids. The germline gives CDR1 SEHNR, CDR2 FQNEAQ (reference sequence). CDR3 residues: CASTLANQETQYF.

The J gene is TRBJ2-2, the V gene TRBV23-1. TRBV23-1 is annotated as an ORF whose role is uncertain. The CDR3 has 17 residues. CDR3 in amino acids: CASSHPGSGSNTGELFF.

This chain connects TRBV29-1 to TRBJ2-2; the TCRdb D gene call, TRBD2, has no DNA to confirm it. The germline gives CDR1 SQVTM, CDR2 ANQGSEA. CDR3 length: 16 residues. CDR3 protein: CSGRSTSGLNTGELFF.

This rearrangement joins TRBV29-1 to TRBJ2-7; absent DNA, TCRdb's TRBD1 call cannot be checked. The V gene's germline CDR1 is SQVTM and CDR2 ANQGSEA. The CDR3 sequence is 14 residues long. CDR3: CSVLGTDISYEQYF.

The chain employs TRBV4-1 and TRBJ2-3; TCRdb's assignment of TRBD2 cannot be checked, as there is no DNA. Germline loops: CDR1 MGHRA, CDR2 YSYEKL. This CDR3 contains 19 residues. The chain's CDR3 is CASSQLAAGGIRSTDTQYF.

This chain uses TRBV29-1 with TRBJ2-7; TCRdb reports TRBD1, a call that lacks DNA to check it against. Germline lookup yields CDR1 SQVTM and CDR2 ANQGSEA. This CDR3 has 15 amino acids. The CDR3 sequence is CSVEARGQGSYEQYF.

V is TRBV20-1 and J is TRBJ2-1; TCRdb calls TRBD1, which cannot be checked without DNA. Germline V gives CDR1 DFQATT, CDR2 SNEGSKA (reference sequence). CDR3 size: 15 residues. The CDR3 is CSARDRQGIHNEQFF.

The chain is built from TRBV7-2 and TRBJ2-5; TCRdb proposes TRBD2, but this gene call is untestable without DNA. This CDR3 is 15 amino acids long. The germline gives CDR1 SGHTA, CDR2 FQGNSA. The CDR3 loop is CASSPRTAEQETQYF.

CDR3 amino acids: CSALSDPGLAESTDTQYF. This chain uses TRBV20-1 with TRBJ2-3; TCRdb names TRBD2, which stays unverified in the absence of DNA. The CDR3 is made up of 18 amino acids. From germline, CDR1 is DFQATT and CDR2 SNEGSKA (reference sequence).

The V gene is TRBV11-3, the J gene TRBJ1-2; TCRdb's D call, TRBD1, is unchecked because there is no DNA. The CDR3 spans 14 residues. The germline V gene encodes CDR1 SGHNT and CDR2 YENEEA. CDR3 region: CASSSRDVNYGYTF.

The V call is TRBV29-1, the J call TRBJ2-7; the D call of TRBD2 rests on TCRdb alone, since no DNA is present to check it. CDR3 length equals 14 residues. Germline V gene data show CDR1 as SQVTM and CDR2 as ANQGSEA. The chain's CDR3 is CSVEASGDSYEQYF.

The V and J genes are TRBV7-9 and TRBJ2-7; TCRdb indicates TRBD1, and absent DNA this call remains unverified. Germline CDR1 SEHNR, CDR2 FQNEAQ (reference sequence). The CDR3 loop spans 12 amino acids. The CDR3 here is CASSIRDSEQYF.

The chain has TRBV4-3 and TRBJ2-5; checking the TCRdb D call of TRBD1 is not possible without DNA. Germline V gene data show CDR1 as LGHNA and CDR2 as YSLEER. The CDR3 consists of 15 residues. CDR3 region: CASSQGGGYQETQYF.

The CDR3: CASSVVQSSYNEQFF. The rearrangement joins TRBV9 to TRBJ2-1. CDR1 and CDR2 from the germline V gene are SGDLS and YYNGEE. The CDR3 spans 15 residues.

The chain carries TRBV2 and TRBJ2-7; checking the TCRdb D call of TRBD2 is not possible without DNA. CDR1 and CDR2 from the germline V gene are SNHLY and FYNNEI. The CDR3 sequence is 17 residues long. The CDR3 sequence: CASSTPGTSGRLNEQYF.

V usage is TRBV29-1 and J usage is TRBJ2-1; TCRdb designates TRBD1, a call that cannot be tested without DNA. The germline V gene has CDR1 SQVTM and CDR2 ANQGSEA. This CDR3 is 14 amino acids long. CDR3 protein: CSVSGVVSYNEQFF.

The rearrangement links TRBV7-9 to TRBJ2-3. The germline gives CDR1 SEHNR, CDR2 FQNEAQ (reference sequence). CDR3 size: 14 residues. The CDR3 here is CASSLVIKWDTQYF.

V is TRBV6-5 and J is TRBJ1-2; the D gene TCRdb calls, TRBD1, cannot be checked with no DNA. Germline lookup yields CDR1 MNHEY and CDR2 SVGAGI. The CDR3 is 15 amino acids. The CDR3 spells CASSLGTGGSYGYTF.

V is TRBV5-1 and J is TRBJ2-4; as DNA is missing, the TRBD2 call by TCRdb cannot be tested. Per the germline V gene, CDR1 is SGHRS and CDR2 is YFSETQ. The CDR3 is made up of 18 amino acids. The CDR3 here is CASSLAGLAGVAKNIQYF.

This chain uses TRBV5-1 with TRBJ2-1. The CDR3 consists of 13 residues. Germline lookup yields CDR1 SGHRS and CDR2 YFSETQ. The CDR3 is CASSLSAYNEQFF.

This chain uses TRBV10-3 with TRBJ1-1; TCRdb proposes TRBD1, but this gene call is untestable without DNA. Germline values: CDR1 ENHRY, CDR2 SYGVKD. The CDR3 loop spans 13 amino acids. The CDR3 protein is CAISDGRYTEAFF.

This chain connects TRBV7-3 to TRBJ2-2; TCRdb picks TRBD2, but there is no DNA to check that call. There are 16 residues in the CDR3. The germline V gene has CDR1 SGHTA and CDR2 FQGTGA. CDR3 protein: CASSYIAGGVTGELFF.